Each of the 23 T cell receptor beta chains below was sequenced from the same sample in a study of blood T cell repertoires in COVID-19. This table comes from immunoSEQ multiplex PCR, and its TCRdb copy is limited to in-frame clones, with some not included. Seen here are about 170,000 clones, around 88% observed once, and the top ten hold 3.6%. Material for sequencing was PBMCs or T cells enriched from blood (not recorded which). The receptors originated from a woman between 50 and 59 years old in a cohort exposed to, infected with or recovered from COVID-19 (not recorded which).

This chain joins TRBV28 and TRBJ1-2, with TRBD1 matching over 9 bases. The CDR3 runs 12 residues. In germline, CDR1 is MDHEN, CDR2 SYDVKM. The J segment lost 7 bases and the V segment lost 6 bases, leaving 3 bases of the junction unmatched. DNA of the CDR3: TGTGCCAGCAGCACGACAGGGGGTGGCTACACCTTC. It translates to CASSTTGGGYTF.

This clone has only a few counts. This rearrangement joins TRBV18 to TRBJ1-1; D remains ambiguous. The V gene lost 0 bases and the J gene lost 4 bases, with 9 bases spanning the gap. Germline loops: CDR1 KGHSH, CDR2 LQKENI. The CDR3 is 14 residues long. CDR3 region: CASSPPGGFTEAFF. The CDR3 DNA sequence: TGTGCCAGCTCACCACCGGGAGGGTTCACTGAAGCTTTCTTT.

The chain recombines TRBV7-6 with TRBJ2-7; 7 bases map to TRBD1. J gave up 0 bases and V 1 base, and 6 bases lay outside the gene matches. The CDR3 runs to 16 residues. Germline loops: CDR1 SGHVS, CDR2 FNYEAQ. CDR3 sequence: CASSLDGTVLSYEQYF. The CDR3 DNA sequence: TGTGCCAGCAGCTTAGACGGGACAGTGCTCTCCTACGAGCAGTACTTC.

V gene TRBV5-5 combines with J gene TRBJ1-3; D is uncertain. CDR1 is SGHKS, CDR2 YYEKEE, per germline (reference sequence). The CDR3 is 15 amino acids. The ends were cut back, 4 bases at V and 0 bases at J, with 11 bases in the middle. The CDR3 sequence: CASSLGISSGNTIYF. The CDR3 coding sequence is TGTGCCAGCAGCCTCGGGATTAGCTCTGGAAACACCATATATTTT.

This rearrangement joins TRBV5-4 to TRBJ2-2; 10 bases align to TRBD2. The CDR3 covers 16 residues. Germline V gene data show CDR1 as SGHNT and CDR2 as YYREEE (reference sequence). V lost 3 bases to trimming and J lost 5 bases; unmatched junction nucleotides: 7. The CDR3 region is CASSSGGLAITGELFF. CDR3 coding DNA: TGTGCCAGCAGCTCAGGGGGACTAGCGATAACCGGGGAGCTGTTTTTT.

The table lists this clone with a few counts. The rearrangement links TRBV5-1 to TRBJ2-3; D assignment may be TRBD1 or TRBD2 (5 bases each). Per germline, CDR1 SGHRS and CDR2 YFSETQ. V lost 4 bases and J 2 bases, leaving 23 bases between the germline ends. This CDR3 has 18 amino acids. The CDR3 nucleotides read TGCGCCAGCAGCCTGGGACCCCTCTGGCGGATGCCCACAGATACGCAGTATTTT. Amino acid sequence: CASSLGPLWRMPTDTQYF.

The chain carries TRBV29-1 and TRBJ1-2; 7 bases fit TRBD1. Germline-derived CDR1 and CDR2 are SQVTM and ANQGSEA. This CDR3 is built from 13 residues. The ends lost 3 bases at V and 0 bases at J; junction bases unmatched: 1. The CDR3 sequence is CSVEDRTNYGYTF. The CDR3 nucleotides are TGCAGCGTTGAGGACAGGACTAACTATGGCTACACCTTC.

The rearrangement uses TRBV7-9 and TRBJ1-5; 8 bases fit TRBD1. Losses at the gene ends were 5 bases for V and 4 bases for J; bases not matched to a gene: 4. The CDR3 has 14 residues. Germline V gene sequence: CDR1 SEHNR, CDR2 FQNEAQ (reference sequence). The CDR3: CASSATGANQPQHF. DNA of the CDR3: TGTGCCAGCAGCGCGACAGGGGCTAATCAGCCCCAGCATTTT.

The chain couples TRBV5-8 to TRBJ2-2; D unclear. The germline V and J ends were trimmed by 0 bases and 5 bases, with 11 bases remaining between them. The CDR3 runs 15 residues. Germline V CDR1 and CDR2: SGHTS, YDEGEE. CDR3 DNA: TGTGCCAGCAGCTTGGGTCTCAGAAGTACCGGGGAGCTGTTTTTT. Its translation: CASSLGLRSTGELFF.

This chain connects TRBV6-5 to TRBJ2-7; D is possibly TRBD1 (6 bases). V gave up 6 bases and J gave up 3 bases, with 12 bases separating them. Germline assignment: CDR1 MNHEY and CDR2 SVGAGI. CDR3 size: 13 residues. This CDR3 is CASSKGQNYEQYF. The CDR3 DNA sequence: TGTGCCAGCAGCAAAGGACAGAACTACGAGCAGTACTTC.

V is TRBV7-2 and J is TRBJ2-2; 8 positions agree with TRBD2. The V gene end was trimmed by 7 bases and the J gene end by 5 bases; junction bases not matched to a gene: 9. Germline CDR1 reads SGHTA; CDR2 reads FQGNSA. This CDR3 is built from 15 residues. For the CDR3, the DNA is TGTGCCAGCACCCTCGGGGGGGCCACGACCGGGGAGCTGTTTTTT. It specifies CASTLGGATTGELFF.

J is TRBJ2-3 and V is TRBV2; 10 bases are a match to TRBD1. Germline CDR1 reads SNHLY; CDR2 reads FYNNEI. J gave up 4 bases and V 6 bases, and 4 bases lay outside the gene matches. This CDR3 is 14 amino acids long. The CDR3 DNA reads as TGTGCCAGCAGAGACGGGACAGGGGCAGATACGCAGTATTTT. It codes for CASRDGTGADTQYF.

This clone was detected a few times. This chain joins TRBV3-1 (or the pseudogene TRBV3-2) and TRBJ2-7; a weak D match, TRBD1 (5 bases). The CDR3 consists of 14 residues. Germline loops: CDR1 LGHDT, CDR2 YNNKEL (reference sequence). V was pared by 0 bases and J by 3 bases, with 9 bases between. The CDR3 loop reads CASSQEHRFYEQYF. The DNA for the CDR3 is TGTGCCAGCAGCCAAGAACACAGGTTCTACGAGCAGTACTTC.

DNA of the CDR3: TGTGCCAGCAGCCTAAGAGTGGCGGCTAATGAAAAACTGTTTTTT. Its translation: CASSLRVAANEKLFF. The chain joins TRBV11-2 to TRBJ1-4; D gene unclear. The V end was cut by 5 bases, the J end by 3 bases, with 13 bases between. Germline CDR1 is SGHAT and CDR2 is FQNNGV. The CDR3 sequence is 15 residues long.

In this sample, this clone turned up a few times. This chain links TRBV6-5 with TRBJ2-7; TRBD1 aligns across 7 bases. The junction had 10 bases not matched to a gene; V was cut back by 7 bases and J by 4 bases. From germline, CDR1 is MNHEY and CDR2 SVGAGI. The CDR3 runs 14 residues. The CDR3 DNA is TGTGCCAGCACTTTAGGGACAGCCTCTTACGAGCAGTACTTC. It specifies CASTLGTASYEQYF.

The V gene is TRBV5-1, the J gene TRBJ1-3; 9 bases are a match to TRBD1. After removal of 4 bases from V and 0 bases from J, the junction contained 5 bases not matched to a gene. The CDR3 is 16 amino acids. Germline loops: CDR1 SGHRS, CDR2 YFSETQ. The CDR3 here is CASSPGQGHSGNTIYF. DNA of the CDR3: TGCGCCAGCAGCCCAGGACAGGGGCACTCTGGAAACACCATATATTTT.

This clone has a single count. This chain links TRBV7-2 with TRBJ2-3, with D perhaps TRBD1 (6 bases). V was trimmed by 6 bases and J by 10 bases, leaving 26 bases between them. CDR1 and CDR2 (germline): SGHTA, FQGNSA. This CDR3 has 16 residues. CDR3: CASRSLTTPAQGPQYF. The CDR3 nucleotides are TGTGCCAGCAGGTCTCTCACTACCCCCGCACAGGGTCCGCAGTATTTT.

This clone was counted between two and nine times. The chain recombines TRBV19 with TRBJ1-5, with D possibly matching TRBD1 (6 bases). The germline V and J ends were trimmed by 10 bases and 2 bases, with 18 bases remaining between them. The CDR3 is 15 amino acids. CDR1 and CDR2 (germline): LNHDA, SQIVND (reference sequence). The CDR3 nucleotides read TGTGCCATCACAATCCCAGGGGATGGCAATCAGCCCCAGCATTTT. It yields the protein CAITIPGDGNQPQHF.

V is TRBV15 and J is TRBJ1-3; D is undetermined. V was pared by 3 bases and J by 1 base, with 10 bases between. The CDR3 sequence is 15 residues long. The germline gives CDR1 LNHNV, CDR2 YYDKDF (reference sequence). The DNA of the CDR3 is TGTGCCACCAGCAGTTTTACAGAGTCTGGAAACACCATATATTTT. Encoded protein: CATSSFTESGNTIYF.

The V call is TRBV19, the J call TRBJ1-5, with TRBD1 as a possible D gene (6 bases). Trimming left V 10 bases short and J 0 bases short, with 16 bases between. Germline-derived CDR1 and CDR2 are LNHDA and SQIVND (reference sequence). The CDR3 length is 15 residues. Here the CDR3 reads CATRPTGISNQPQHF. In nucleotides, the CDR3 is TGTGCCACCCGACCCACAGGGATTAGCAATCAGCCCCAGCATTTT.

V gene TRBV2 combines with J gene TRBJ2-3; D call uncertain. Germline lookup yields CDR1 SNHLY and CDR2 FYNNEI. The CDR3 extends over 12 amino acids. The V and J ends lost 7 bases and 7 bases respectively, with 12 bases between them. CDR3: CASTWSANTQYF. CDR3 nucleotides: TGTGCCAGCACCTGGAGTGCTAATACGCAGTATTTT.

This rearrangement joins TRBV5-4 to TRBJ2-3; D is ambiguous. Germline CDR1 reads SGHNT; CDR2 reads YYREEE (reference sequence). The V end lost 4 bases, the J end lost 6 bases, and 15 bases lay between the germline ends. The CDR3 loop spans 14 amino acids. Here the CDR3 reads CASSAPNSPDTQYF. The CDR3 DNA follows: TGTGCCAGCAGCGCGCCAAACAGTCCGGATACGCAGTATTTT.

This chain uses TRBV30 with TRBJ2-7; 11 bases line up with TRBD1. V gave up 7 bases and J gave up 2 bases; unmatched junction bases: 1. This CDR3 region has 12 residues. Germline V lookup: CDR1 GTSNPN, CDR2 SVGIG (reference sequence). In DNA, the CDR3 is TGTGCCTTGGGACAGGGGGCCTACGAGCAGTACTTC. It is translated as CALGQGAYEQYF. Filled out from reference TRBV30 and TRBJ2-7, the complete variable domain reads SQTIHQWPATLVQPVGSPLSLECTVEGTSNPNLYWYRQAAGRGLQLLFYSVGIGQISSEVPQNLSASRPQDRQFILSSKKLLLSDSGFYLCALGQGAYEQYFGPGTRLTVT.